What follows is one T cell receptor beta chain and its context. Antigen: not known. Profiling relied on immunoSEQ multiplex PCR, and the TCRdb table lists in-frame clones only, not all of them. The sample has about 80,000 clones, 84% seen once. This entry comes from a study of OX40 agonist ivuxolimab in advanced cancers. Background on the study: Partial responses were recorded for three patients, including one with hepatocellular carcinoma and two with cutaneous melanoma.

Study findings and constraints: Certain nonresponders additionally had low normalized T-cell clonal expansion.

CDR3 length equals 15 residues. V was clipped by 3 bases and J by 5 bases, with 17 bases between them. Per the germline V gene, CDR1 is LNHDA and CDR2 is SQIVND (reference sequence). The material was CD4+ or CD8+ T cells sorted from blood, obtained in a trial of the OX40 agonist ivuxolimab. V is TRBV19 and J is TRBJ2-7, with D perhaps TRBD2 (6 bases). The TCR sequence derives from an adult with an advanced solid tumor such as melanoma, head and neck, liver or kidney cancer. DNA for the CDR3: TGTGCCAGTAGTATTGACCGGGACTTTGCACACGAGCAGTACTTC. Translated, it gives CASSIDRDFAHEQYF. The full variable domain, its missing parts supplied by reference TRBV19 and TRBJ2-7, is DGGITQSPKYLFRKEGQNVTLSCEQNLNHDAMYWYRQDPGQGLRLIYYSQIVNDFQKGDIAEGYSVSREKKESFPLTVTSAQKNPTAFYLCASSIDRDFAHEQYFGPGTRLTVT.